The rows below give T cell receptor beta chains drawn from one sample of a study of response to subunit inactivated influenza vaccine. In TCRdb, the RT-PCR reads were re-called with MiXCR into one record per CDR3 protein. Of about 160,000 distinct CDR3 sequences in the sample, 11% were seen once. The sequencing here drew on non-naive T cells sorted from PBMCs, taken roughly 46 days after vaccination. The receptors were sampled from a man aged 50 to 60 who received an inactivated influenza vaccine. Both conserved end residues are part of each CDR3. The D gene is left open where the match is weak. The size entry is marked missing in some rows and otherwise reads once, few, many or a size class.

clone_size j_call d_call v_call cdr3_aa cdr3_nt
few TRBJ2-4 NA TRBV27 CASSPQLARAKNIQYF TGTGCCAGCAGTCCCCAGCTAGCGCGAGCCAAAAACATTCAGTACTTC
NA TRBJ2-7 TRBD1 TRBV9 CASSPRTGLDEQYF TGTGCCAGCAGCCCCCGGACAGGGCTGGACGAGCAGTACTTC
few TRBJ2-5 TRBD1 TRBV24-1 CATSETGTEETQYF TGTGCCACCAGTGAAACCGGGACAGAAGAGACCCAGTACTTC
few TRBJ1-1 NA TRBV18 CASSQQGVTEAFF TGTGCCAGCTCACAACAGGGAGTCACTGAAGCTTTCTTT
NA TRBJ2-1 NA TRBV7-9 CASSLAVAGSNEQFF TGTGCCAGCAGCTTAGCTGTGGCAGGTTCCAATGAGCAGTTCTTC
few TRBJ2-7 NA TRBV18 CASSRASNEQYF TGTGCCAGCTCACGGGCTAGTAATGAGCAGTACTTC
few TRBJ2-1 TRBD2 TRBV12-3/TRBV12-4 CASSLAGGPYNEQFF TGTGCCAGCAGTTTAGCGGGAGGGCCTTACAATGAGCAGTTCTTC
few TRBJ2-2 NA TRBV7-3 CASSGGPTGELFF TGTGCCAGCAGCGGGGGGCCCACCGGGGAGCTGTTTTTT
NA TRBJ2-1 TRBD2 TRBV2 CASKLAGADEQFF TGTGCCAGCAAACTAGCGGGAGCCGATGAGCAGTTCTTC
many TRBJ2-7 NA TRBV20-1 CSAIDSRRQYF TGCAGTGCTATAGACAGCAGAAGGCAGTACTTC
few TRBJ2-7 NA TRBV3-1 CASSQGRAGEQYF TGTGCCAGCAGCCAAGGTAGGGCAGGGGAGCAGTACTTC
many TRBJ2-5 NA TRBV4-3 CASSQNLVETQYF TGCGCCAGCAGCCAAAACTTAGTGGAGACCCAGTACTTC
many TRBJ1-1 NA TRBV20-1 CSAKYPGHQNTEAFF TGCAGTGCTAAGTATCCGGGACACCAAAACACTGAAGCTTTCTTT
many TRBJ2-3 NA TRBV15 CATRGTIDTQYF TGTGCCACCAGGGGGACGATAGATACGCAGTATTTT
many TRBJ2-3 TRBD1 TRBV20-1 CSLGGWQDTQYF TGCAGTCTAGGGGGCTGGCAAGATACGCAGTATTTT
NA TRBJ2-4 NA TRBV7-9 CSSSLPGKNIQYF TGTTCCAGCAGCTTACCAGGGAAAAACATTCAGTACTTC
NA TRBJ2-1 NA TRBV29-1 CSTRGLGGYNEQFF TGCAGCACCCGAGGGTTGGGGGGCTACAATGAGCAGTTCTTC
many TRBJ2-1 NA TRBV5-6 CASSLDSEQFF TGTGCCAGCAGCTTGGACTCCGAGCAGTTCTTC
many TRBJ1-5 NA TRBV7-2 CASRFQGIGQPQHF TGTGCCAGCAGATTTCAGGGAATTGGACAGCCCCAGCATTTT
NA TRBJ2-3 NA TRBV11-1 CASSQDKLSSTQYF TGTGCCAGCAGCCAAGACAAACTATCCAGTACGCAGTATTTT
many TRBJ1-5 TRBD1 TRBV7-8 CASSLDRGGIQPQHF TGTGCCAGCAGCTTAGACAGGGGGGGTATACAGCCCCAGCATTTT
many TRBJ2-7 NA TRBV6-1 CASRSSRRRPYEQYF TGTGCCAGCAGAAGTAGTCGGCGGAGACCCTACGAGCAGTACTTC